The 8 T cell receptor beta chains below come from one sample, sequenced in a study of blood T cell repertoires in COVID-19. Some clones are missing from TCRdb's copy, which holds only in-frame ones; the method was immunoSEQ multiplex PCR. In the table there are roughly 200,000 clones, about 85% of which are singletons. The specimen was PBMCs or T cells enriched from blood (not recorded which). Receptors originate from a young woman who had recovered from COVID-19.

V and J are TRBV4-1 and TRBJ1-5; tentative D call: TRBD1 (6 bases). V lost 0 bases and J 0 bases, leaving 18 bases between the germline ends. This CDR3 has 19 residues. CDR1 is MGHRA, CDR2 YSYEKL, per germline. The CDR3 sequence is CASSQDPDRNADSNQPQHF. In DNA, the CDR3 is TGCGCCAGCAGCCAAGATCCGGACAGAAACGCCGATAGCAATCAGCCCCAGCATTTT.

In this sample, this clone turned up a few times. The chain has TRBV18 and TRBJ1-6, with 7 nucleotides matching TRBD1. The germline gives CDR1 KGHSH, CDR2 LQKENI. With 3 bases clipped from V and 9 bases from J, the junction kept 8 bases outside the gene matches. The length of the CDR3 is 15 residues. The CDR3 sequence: CASSPGETGRSPLHF. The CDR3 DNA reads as TGTGCCAGCTCACCGGGAGAGACAGGGCGTTCACCCCTCCACTTT.

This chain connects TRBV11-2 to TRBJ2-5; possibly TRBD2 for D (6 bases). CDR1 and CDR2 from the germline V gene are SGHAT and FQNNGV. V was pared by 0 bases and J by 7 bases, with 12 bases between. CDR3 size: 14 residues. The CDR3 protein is CASSLELALGTQYF. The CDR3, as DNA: TGTGCCAGCAGCTTAGAACTAGCCCTTGGGACCCAGTACTTC.

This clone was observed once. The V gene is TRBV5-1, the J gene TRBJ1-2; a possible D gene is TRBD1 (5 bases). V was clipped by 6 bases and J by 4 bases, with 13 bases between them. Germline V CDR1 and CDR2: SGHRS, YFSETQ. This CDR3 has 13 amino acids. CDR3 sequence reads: CASTLLGLYGYTF. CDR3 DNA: TGCGCCAGCACTCTTTTGGGGCTCTATGGCTACACCTTC. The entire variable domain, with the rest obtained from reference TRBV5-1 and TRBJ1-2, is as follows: KAGVTQTPRYLIKTRGQQVTLSCSPISGHRSVSWYQQTPGQGLQFLFEYFSETQRNKGNFPGRFSGRQFSNSRSEMNVSTLELGDSALYLCASTLLGLYGYTFGSGTRLTVV.

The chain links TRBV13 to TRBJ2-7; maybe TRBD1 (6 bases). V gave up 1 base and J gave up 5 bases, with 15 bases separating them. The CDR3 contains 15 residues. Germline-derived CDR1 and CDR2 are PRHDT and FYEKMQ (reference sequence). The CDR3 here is CASSLVPGRGHEQYF. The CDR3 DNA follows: TGTGCCAGCAGCTTAGTACCCGGCAGGGGTCACGAGCAGTACTTC. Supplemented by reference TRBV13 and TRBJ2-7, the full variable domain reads AAGVIQSPRHLIKEKRETATLKCYPIPRHDTVYWYQQGPGQDPQFLISFYEKMQSDKGSIPDRFSAQQFSDYHSELNMSSLELGDSALYFCASSLVPGRGHEQYFGPGTRLTVT.

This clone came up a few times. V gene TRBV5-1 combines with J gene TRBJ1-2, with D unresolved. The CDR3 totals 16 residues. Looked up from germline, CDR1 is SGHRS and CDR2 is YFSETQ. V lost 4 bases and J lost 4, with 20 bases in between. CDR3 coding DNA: TGCGCCAGCAGCCCTTCAGGTGGAGGGAGGAGCTATGGCTACACCTTC. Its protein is CASSPSGGGRSYGYTF.

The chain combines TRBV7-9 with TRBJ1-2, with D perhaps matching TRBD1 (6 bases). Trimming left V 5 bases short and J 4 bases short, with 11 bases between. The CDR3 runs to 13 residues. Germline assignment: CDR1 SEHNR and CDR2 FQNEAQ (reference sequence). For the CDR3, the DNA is TGTGCCAGCAGCCGTAGGACAGTCTATGGCTACACCTTC. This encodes CASSRRTVYGYTF.

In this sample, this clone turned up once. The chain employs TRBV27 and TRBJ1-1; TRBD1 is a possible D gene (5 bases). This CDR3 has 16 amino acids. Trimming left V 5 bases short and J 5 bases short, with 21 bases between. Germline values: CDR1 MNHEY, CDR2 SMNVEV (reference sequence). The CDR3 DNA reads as TGTGCCAGCAGTCCCATCTACAACCCCCCAGGGACTGAAGCTTTCTTT. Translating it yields CASSPIYNPPGTEAFF.